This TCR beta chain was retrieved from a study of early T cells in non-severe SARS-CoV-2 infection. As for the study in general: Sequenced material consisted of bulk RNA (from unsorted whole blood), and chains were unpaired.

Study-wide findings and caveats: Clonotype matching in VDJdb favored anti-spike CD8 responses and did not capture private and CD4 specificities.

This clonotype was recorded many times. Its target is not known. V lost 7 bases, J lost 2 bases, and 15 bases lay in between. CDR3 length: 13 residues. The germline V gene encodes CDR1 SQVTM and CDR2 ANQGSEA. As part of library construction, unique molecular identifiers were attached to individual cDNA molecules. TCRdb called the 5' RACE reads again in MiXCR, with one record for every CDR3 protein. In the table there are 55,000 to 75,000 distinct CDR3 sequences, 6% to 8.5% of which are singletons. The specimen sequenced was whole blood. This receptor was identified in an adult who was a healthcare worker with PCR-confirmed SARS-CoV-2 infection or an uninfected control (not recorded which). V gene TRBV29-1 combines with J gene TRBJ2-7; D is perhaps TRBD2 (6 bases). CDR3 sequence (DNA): TGCAGCGCTGGCGGGGACCAGACCTACGAGCAGTACTTC. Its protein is CSAGGDQTYEQYF.